The 29 T cell receptor beta chains below all came from one sample that was sequenced in a study of cytomegalovirus exposure and HLA in healthy donors. The primer mix had 60 Vbeta and 13 Jbeta primers. Assay: immunoSEQ multiplex PCR; the TCRdb copy retains only in-frame clones and omits some. The repertoire holds 150,000 to 200,000 clones, with roughly 83% as singletons. The sample consisted of PBMCs. All receptors come from a woman aged 45-65 years in good health and CMV-seronegative.

This chain joins TRBV6-5 and TRBJ2-1; 8 positions match TRBD2. V shed 7 bases, J shed 15 bases, and the junction held 8 bases outside the gene matches. This CDR3 comprises 11 residues. The V gene's germline CDR1 is MNHEY and CDR2 SVGAGI. The CDR3 DNA is TGTGCCAGCAAAGCGGGGGCGGGCACGTTCTTC. Translating it yields CASKAGAGTFF.

The chain recombines TRBV5-1 with TRBJ2-4, with D maybe TRBD1 (6 bases). V shed 3 bases and J shed 3 bases, with 10 bases lying between them. In germline, CDR1 is SGHRS, CDR2 YFSETQ. This CDR3 has 14 amino acids. CDR3 in DNA: TGCGCCAGCAGCTCACAGGGTGTCAAAAACATTCAGTACTTC. This sequence encodes CASSSQGVKNIQYF.

The chain couples TRBV27 to TRBJ2-7; D perhaps matches TRBD1 (5 bases). From germline, CDR1 is MNHEY and CDR2 SMNVEV (reference sequence). This CDR3 is built from 17 residues. Trimming shortened V by 5 bases and J by 0 bases, and 20 bases separated the two germline ends. The CDR3: CASSPKPDIRSSYEQYF. CDR3 nucleotide sequence: TGTGCCAGCAGTCCCAAACCGGACATCCGGAGCTCCTACGAGCAGTACTTC.

The CDR3 DNA is TGTGCCAGCAGCCAAGCCGGCAGGGCTCTAGAGACCCAGTACTTC. As protein: CASSQAGRALETQYF. The chain combines TRBV14 with TRBJ2-5; perhaps TRBD1 as D (5 bases). Trimming cost V 1 base and J 4 bases, with 13 bases left between them. The CDR3 loop spans 15 amino acids. Germline V gene sequence: CDR1 SGHDN, CDR2 FVKESK. The whole variable domain, filled in from reference TRBV14 and TRBJ2-5, reads EAGVTQFPSHSVIEKGQTVTLRCDPISGHDNLYWYRRVMGKEIKFLLHFVKESKQDESGMPNNRFLAERTGGTYSTLKVQPAELEDSGVYFCASSQAGRALETQYFGPGTRLLVL.

This clone was recorded once. This chain links TRBV14 with TRBJ2-3; D is unclear. The CDR3 runs 13 residues. CDR1 SGHDN and CDR2 FVKESK come from the germline V gene. V lost 3 bases, J lost 4 bases, and 8 bases lay in between. CDR3 loop: CASSHSVADTQYF. CDR3 bases: TGTGCCAGCAGCCATTCAGTGGCAGATACGCAGTATTTT.

V gene TRBV27 combines with J gene TRBJ2-2; TRBD2 agrees at 8 bases. CDR3 length equals 16 residues. Germline-derived CDR1 and CDR2 are MNHEY and SMNVEV (reference sequence). J was trimmed by 2 bases and V by 4 bases; bases with no gene match: 6. The CDR3 sequence is CASSYGLAGNTGELFF. CDR3 nucleotide sequence: TGTGCCAGCAGTTACGGCCTAGCGGGCAACACCGGGGAGCTGTTTTTT.

The chain links TRBV19 to TRBJ1-2, with D maybe TRBD1 (5 bases). V lost 7 bases and J 2 bases, leaving 14 bases between the germline ends. CDR3 length equals 14 residues. Germline V gives CDR1 LNHDA, CDR2 SQIVND (reference sequence). The DNA for the CDR3 is TGTGCCAGTACCCCAGGGTATAGGAACTATGGCTACACCTTC. It encodes CASTPGYRNYGYTF.

The chain combines TRBV28 with TRBJ2-2; possibly TRBD2 for D (5 bases). Trimming shortened V by 0 bases and J by 0 bases, and 8 bases separated the two germline ends. Germline values: CDR1 MDHEN, CDR2 SYDVKM. The CDR3 loop spans 16 amino acids. The CDR3, as DNA: TGTGCCAGCAGTTTATGGAGGGCAACGAACACCGGGGAGCTGTTTTTT. Translation: CASSLWRATNTGELFF.

This clone was detected a few times. The CDR3 here is CASSYGAGPSEQYF. CDR3 in DNA: TGTGCCAGCAGTTACGGGGCAGGGCCGTCCGAGCAGTACTTC. The chain joins TRBV6-5 to TRBJ2-7, with D tentatively TRBD1 (5 bases). Per germline, CDR1 MNHEY and CDR2 SVGAGI. The V and J ends lost 2 bases and 6 bases respectively, with 14 bases between them. The CDR3 covers 14 residues.

This clone was seen only a few times. The V gene is TRBV7-9, the J gene TRBJ2-7; a weak D match, TRBD1 (6 bases). Trimming cost V 4 bases and J 6 bases, with 10 bases left between them. This CDR3 spans 12 amino acids. Germline values: CDR1 SEHNR, CDR2 FQNEAQ (reference sequence). The CDR3 is CASSWVGAEQYF. For the CDR3, the DNA is TGTGCCAGCAGCTGGGTGGGGGCCGAGCAGTACTTC.

CDR3 loop: CASSLDIYSNQPQHF. CDR3 in DNA: TGTGCCAGCAGCTTAGACATCTATAGCAATCAGCCCCAGCATTTT. The chain joins TRBV11-2 to TRBJ1-5; unclear D gene. The V end was cut by 0 bases, the J end by 0 bases, with 6 bases between. Germline V CDR1 and CDR2: SGHAT, FQNNGV. This CDR3 spans 15 amino acids.

The chain employs TRBV5-6 and TRBJ1-4; 10 bases align to TRBD1. Germline assignment: CDR1 SGHDT and CDR2 YYEEEE. V lost 4 bases, J lost 7 bases, and 4 bases stayed unmatched. The CDR3 contains 14 residues. CDR3 bases: TGTGCCAGCAGCAGCGGGACAGGGGTTGAAAAACTGTTTTTT. Translated, it gives CASSSGTGVEKLFF.

V and J are TRBV7-2 and TRBJ1-5; tentative D call: TRBD1 (6 bases). V dropped 2 bases and J dropped 11 bases, with 13 bases sitting between them. CDR1 and CDR2 from the germline V gene are SGHTA and FQGNSA. The CDR3 is 13 residues long. The CDR3 region is CASSLNRVGAQHF. The CDR3 DNA sequence: TGTGCCAGCAGCTTAAACAGGGTGGGAGCCCAGCATTTT.

The chain uses TRBV27 and TRBJ1-2; D is unclear. This CDR3 has 13 amino acids. Germline values: CDR1 MNHEY, CDR2 SMNVEV (reference sequence). Trimming took 0 bases from V and 6 from J, leaving 8 bases between them. Here the CDR3 DNA reads TGTGCCAGCAGTTTATCGGAGCGTAATGGCTACACCTTC. It codes for CASSLSERNGYTF.

This chain uses TRBV4-2 with TRBJ2-2, with 7 bases lining up with TRBD2. The germline V gene encodes CDR1 LGHNA and CDR2 YNFKEQ. The CDR3 extends over 15 amino acids. V dropped 4 bases and J dropped 5; count of bases not matched to a gene: 7. In DNA, the CDR3 is TGTGCCAGCAGCCTTCCTACGGGGGGTACCGGGGAGCTGTTTTTT. Its protein is CASSLPTGGTGELFF.

V usage is TRBV14 and J usage is TRBJ2-7; the match to TRBD1 covers 7 bases. This CDR3 region has 14 residues. Germline loops: CDR1 SGHDN, CDR2 FVKESK. Germline trimming cut 6 bases from V and 3 bases from J; bases unmatched to any gene: 8. CDR3 sequence: CASRPTGRLYEQYF. In nucleotides, the CDR3 is TGTGCCAGCAGACCGACAGGGAGACTCTACGAGCAGTACTTC.

The chain links TRBV10-3 to TRBJ2-7; 7 nucleotides agree with TRBD2. Germline CDR1 is ENHRY and CDR2 is SYGVKD. This CDR3 has 15 residues. The V gene end was trimmed by 5 bases and the J gene end by 0 bases; junction bases not matched to a gene: 7. CDR3: CAISYREDGSYEQYF. The CDR3 DNA reads as TGTGCCATCAGTTACCGGGAGGATGGCTCCTACGAGCAGTACTTC.

A word on this clone: The junction shows a germline mismatch at one end, possibly a read error. This chain links TRBV7-9 with TRBJ2-3; 9 bases are shared with TRBD1. The CDR3 runs to 15 residues. Looked up from germline, CDR1 is SEHNR and CDR2 is FQNEAQ (reference sequence). The CDR3 spells CSSSSTGGGTDTQYF. As DNA, the CDR3 is TGTTCCAGCAGCTCAACAGGGGGCGGAACAGATACGCAGTATTTT.

This clone was detected only once. This rearrangement joins TRBV18 to TRBJ1-3; tentatively, D is TRBD1 (5 bases). This CDR3 contains 14 residues. The germline CDR1 and CDR2 sequences are KGHSH and LQKENI. V lost 6 bases, J lost 7 bases, and 16 bases lay in between. The CDR3 coding sequence is TGTGCCAGCTCGGGAACTGAGGGGAGGAACACCATATATTTT. Protein sequence: CASSGTEGRNTIYF. Filled out from reference TRBV18 and TRBJ1-3, the complete variable domain reads NAGVMQNPRHLVRRRGQEARLRCSPMKGHSHVYWYRQLPEEGLKFMVYLQKENIIDESGMPKERFSAEFPKEGPSILRIQQVVRGDSAAYFCASSGTEGRNTIYFGEGSWLTVV.

V gene TRBV7-2 combines with J gene TRBJ2-3, with 8 bases matching TRBD1. Germline CDR1 is SGHTA and CDR2 is FQGNSA. The CDR3 totals 13 residues. Unmatched junction bases numbered 2, after V lost 3 bases and J lost 6 bases. CDR3 sequence (DNA): TGTGCCAGCAGCTTGGACAGGGTGGATACGCAGTATTTT. Residues: CASSLDRVDTQYF.

This clone was counted only a few times. This chain links TRBV6-6 with TRBJ1-4; D not resolved. Trimming left V 0 bases short and J 8 bases short, with 16 bases between. This CDR3 comprises 16 residues. In germline, CDR1 is MNHNY, CDR2 SVGAGI (reference sequence). The CDR3 here is CASSYSGAGEGEKLFF. The CDR3 DNA reads as TGTGCCAGCAGTTACTCAGGCGCTGGGGAGGGCGAAAAACTGTTTTTT.

This sequence joins TRBV4-1 and TRBJ2-1; the match to TRBD1 covers 7 bases. V lost 1 base and J lost 4; bases outside the gene matches: 4. The CDR3 has 15 residues. CDR1 is MGHRA and CDR2 is YSYEKL in the germline V gene. The CDR3 DNA reads as TGCGCCAGCAGCCAAGTCGGGACAGTGTACAATGAGCAGTTCTTC. Its translation: CASSQVGTVYNEQFF.

V is TRBV5-1 and J is TRBJ2-7; 8 nucleotides agree with TRBD2. The germline gives CDR1 SGHRS, CDR2 YFSETQ. The CDR3 has 15 amino acids. Trimming cost V 4 bases and J 1 base; bases outside gene matches: 7. CDR3 nucleotide sequence: TGCGCCAGCAGCGGGCGGGGGGAGAGGTCCTACGAGCAGTACTTC. This codes for CASSGRGERSYEQYF.

This rearrangement joins TRBV7-2 to TRBJ2-1; D perhaps matches TRBD2 (6 bases). The CDR3 loop spans 17 amino acids. Germline V gene lookup returns CDR1 SGHTA and CDR2 FQGNSA. The ends were cut back, 0 bases at V and 1 base at J, with 13 bases in the middle. The CDR3: CASSLAPREASYNEQFF. CDR3 nucleotides: TGTGCCAGCAGCTTAGCGCCTAGGGAGGCTTCCTACAATGAGCAGTTCTTC.

Points on this clone: The junction differs from germline at one of its ends, possibly a read error. The same CDR3 is also encoded by other DNA sequences in this sample. V and J are TRBV19 and TRBJ1-6, with a weak D call TRBD1 (6 bases). Germline loops: CDR1 LNHDA, CDR2 SQIVND (reference sequence). CDR3 length equals 14 residues. CDR3 amino acids: CASSQGTYNSPLHF. CDR3 DNA: TGTGCCAGTAGTCAGGGGACCTATAATTCCCCCCTCCACTTT.

This chain links TRBV10-3 with TRBJ2-7; 10 bases agree with TRBD2. The CDR3 is 12 amino acids. V lost 8 bases, J lost 6 bases, and 4 bases stayed unmatched. Germline values: CDR1 ENHRY, CDR2 SYGVKD. CDR3 nucleotide sequence: TGTGCCATCGGCCCTAGCGGGAGCGAGCAGTACTTC. As protein: CAIGPSGSEQYF.

This clone has only one observation. The CDR3 is CASSVPTDRNTEAFF. The DNA of the CDR3 is TGTGCCAGTTCGGTCCCCACGGACAGGAACACTGAAGCTTTCTTT. The rearrangement uses TRBV5-6 and TRBJ1-1; D is perhaps TRBD1 (6 bases). This CDR3 contains 15 residues. Germline CDR1 and CDR2: SGHDT and YYEEEE. The germline V and J ends were trimmed by 8 bases and 1 base, with 18 bases remaining between them.

The V gene is TRBV27, the J gene TRBJ2-3, with 13 bases fitting TRBD2. The germline CDR1 and CDR2 sequences are MNHEY and SMNVEV (reference sequence). V gave up 5 bases and J gave up 3 bases; unmatched junction bases: 2. The CDR3 runs to 15 residues. The chain's CDR3 is CASSPTSGGTDTQYF. CDR3 nucleotide sequence: TGTGCCAGCAGTCCGACTAGCGGGGGGACAGATACGCAGTATTTT.

This clone was picked up one time. This chain links TRBV14 with TRBJ2-7; D perhaps matches TRBD1 (6 bases). The V gene's germline CDR1 is SGHDN and CDR2 FVKESK. Trimming cost V 0 bases and J 2 bases, with 11 bases left between them. The CDR3 has 15 residues. The CDR3, as DNA: TGTGCCAGCAGCCAAGATACAGGGTTAACCTACGAGCAGTACTTC. Its protein is CASSQDTGLTYEQYF.